This T cell receptor beta chain appears in the sequencing data of a study of regulatory T cells in long-lasting Graves disease. About the research overall: Antithyroid drug use was under 3 months in newly diagnosed Graves' patients.

Whole-study findings and limits: Persistent disease showed a preference for TRBV28, TRBJ1-2 and TRBJ2-5.

There are 13 residues in the CDR3. V lost 4 bases, J lost 3 bases, and 2 bases stayed unmatched. Investigators prepared the TCR beta libraries by applying iRepertoire HTBI primers and Arm-PCR of CDR3 regions. TCRdb re-analysed the multiplex PCR reads in MiXCR, keeping a single row per CDR3 protein. This table has about 220,000 distinct CDR3 sequences, approximately 18% appearing once. This sample's time point: newly diagnosed GD, antithyroid drugs for less than 3 months. Extracted PBMC RNA gave rise to the TCR library. In this sample, this clonotype turned up many times. Its antigen remains unknown. These records were also assigned to another study, of T cells in Graves' hyperthyroidism and ophthalmopathy.

This TCR derives from a woman in her 30s with Graves disease. Source: peripheral blood mononuclear cells (PBMCs), taken at new diagnosis, from a patient treated with antithyroid drugs. The chain uses TRBV12-3 or TRBV12-4 and TRBJ1-2; TRBD1 aligns across 7 bases. The CDR3 loop reads CASSSQGHYGYTF. The CDR3 DNA is TGTGCCAGCAGTTCACAGGGGCACTATGGCTACACCTTC.